The clone carrying this T cell receptor beta chain was seen many times. This sample was taken from a study of T-cell reconstitution after alpha-beta-depleted transplantation in children. Trimming shortened V by 5 bases and J by 1 base, and 8 bases separated the two germline ends. The CDR3 is made up of 13 amino acids. Germline-derived CDR1 and CDR2 are SGHTA and FQGNSA. The TCRbeta library incorporated unique molecular identifiers. One entry per CDR3 protein, called by TCRdb with MiXCR from the PCR reads. The data show about 230,000 distinct CDR3 sequences, 9.7% seen once. The starting material was PBMCs from the stem cell graft donor, obtained from the stem cell graft. The sequence was obtained from a human donor who donated a stem cell graft to a child with SCID. The chain joins TRBV7-2 to TRBJ1-1; D is ambiguous. The CDR3 is CASSTTRNTEAFF. Here the CDR3 DNA reads TGTGCCAGCAGCACAACTAGGAACACTGAAGCTTTCTTT.